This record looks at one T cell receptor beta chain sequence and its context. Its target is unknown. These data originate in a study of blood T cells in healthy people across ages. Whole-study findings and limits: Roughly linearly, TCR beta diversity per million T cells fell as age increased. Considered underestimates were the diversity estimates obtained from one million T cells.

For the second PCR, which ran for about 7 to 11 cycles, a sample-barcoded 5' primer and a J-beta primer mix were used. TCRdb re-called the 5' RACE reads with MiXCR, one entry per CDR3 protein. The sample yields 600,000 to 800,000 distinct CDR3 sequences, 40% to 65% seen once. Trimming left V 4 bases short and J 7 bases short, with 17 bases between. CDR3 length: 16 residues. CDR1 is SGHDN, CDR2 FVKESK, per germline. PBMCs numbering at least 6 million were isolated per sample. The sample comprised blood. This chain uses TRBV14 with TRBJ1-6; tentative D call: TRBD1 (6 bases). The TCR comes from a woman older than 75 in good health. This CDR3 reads CASSPQGSGRNSPLHF. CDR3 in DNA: TGTGCCAGCAGCCCCCAGGGGAGCGGACGAAATTCACCCCTCCACTTT.